Following are 20 T cell receptor beta chains from one sample sequenced in a study of cytomegalovirus exposure and HLA in healthy donors. Primers for the PCR totalled 60 Vbeta and 13 Jbeta. TCRdb's table, derived via immunoSEQ multiplex PCR, lists solely in-frame clones and lacks some. Of fewer than 200,000 clones detected, more than 75% appear once; the ten largest clones hold over 0.2%. Material for sequencing was PBMCs. The receptors stem from a girl in the first two years of life in good health and CMV-seronegative.

V is TRBV5-1 and J is TRBJ2-7, with D perhaps TRBD2 (5 bases). The germline V gene has CDR1 SGHRS and CDR2 YFSETQ. V was pared by 5 bases and J by 2 bases, with 17 bases between. The CDR3 spans 15 residues. CDR3 sequence: CASSLFLGDPYEQYF. As DNA, the CDR3 is TGCGCCAGCAGTCTTTTCTTGGGAGACCCCTACGAGCAGTACTTC.

The CDR3 is CASSRHLDTQYF. The CDR3 DNA is TGTGCCAGTTCCAGACACCTCGATACGCAGTATTTT. The rearrangement joins TRBV19 to TRBJ2-3; unclear D gene. The CDR3 has 12 residues. Looked up from germline, CDR1 is LNHDA and CDR2 is SQIVND (reference sequence). The germline V and J ends were trimmed by 8 bases and 6 bases, with 12 bases remaining between them.

Only a few counts were recorded for this clone. The chain carries TRBV21-1 and TRBJ2-7; TRBD1, the table's D call, lacks a check against the DNA. TRBV21-1 is labeled a pseudogene. The CDR3 runs to 18 residues. CDR3 nucleotide sequence: TGTGCCAGCTATCTTAGGGGCAGTGACACTACTTATTCCTACGAGCAGTACTTC. Its protein product is CASYLRGSDTTYSYEQYF.

The CDR3 DNA reads TGCAGCGTTGAAGGGGCTGGCAATGAGCAGTTCTTC. This sequence encodes CSVEGAGNEQFF. This chain joins TRBV29-1 and TRBJ2-1; D uncertain. This CDR3 has 12 residues. V lost 1 base and J 6 bases, leaving 7 bases between the germline ends. Germline V gives CDR1 SQVTM, CDR2 ANQGSEA.

The V gene is TRBV9, the J gene TRBJ2-7; D is unclear. Trimming took off 0 bases at V and 1 base at J, with 8 bases between the two ends. Germline V gene data show CDR1 as SGDLS and CDR2 as YYNGEE. CDR3 length: 14 amino acids. DNA of the CDR3: TGTGCCAGCAGCGTAGGAACTGCTTCCTACGAGCAGTACTTC. Its protein is CASSVGTASYEQYF.

The V gene is TRBV29-1, the J gene TRBJ2-7; 10 bases match TRBD1. This CDR3 contains 14 residues. CDR1 is SQVTM and CDR2 is ANQGSEA in the germline V gene. V shed 4 bases, J shed 2 bases, and the junction held 5 bases outside the gene matches. This CDR3 reads CSVAAGQGPYEQYF. CDR3 bases: TGCAGCGTTGCCGCGGGACAGGGGCCCTACGAGCAGTACTTC.

This sequence joins TRBV4-3 and TRBJ2-1; tentatively, D is TRBD2 (6 bases). Between the trimmed V and J ends, which lost 4 bases and 10 bases, there was a span of 11 bases. The CDR3 totals 12 residues. Germline CDR1 and CDR2: LGHNA and YSLEER. The CDR3 DNA reads TGCGCCAGCAGCCCAGTCGGGGGAGAGCAGTTCTTC. Residues: CASSPVGGEQFF.

The chain combines TRBV7-8 with TRBJ1-4; 9 bases are a match to TRBD1. CDR3 length equals 18 residues. The V gene's germline CDR1 is SGHVS and CDR2 FQNEAQ. The trim removed 3 bases at V and 8 bases at J, leaving 16 bases unmatched. DNA of the CDR3: TGTGCCAGCAGCTTGACCGGGACAGGGCTGTCTGTCGGAGAAAAACTGTTTTTT. This sequence encodes CASSLTGTGLSVGEKLFF.

The J gene is TRBJ2-1, the V gene TRBV7-3; TRBD2 agrees at 8 bases. Germline CDR1 SGHTA, CDR2 FQGTGA. The V segment lost 5 bases and the J segment 4 bases; nucleotides outside the gene matches: 4. The CDR3 is made up of 14 amino acids. The CDR3 DNA reads as TGTGCCAGCAGCGCGGGGGGCCTGTACAATGAGCAGTTCTTC. This sequence encodes CASSAGGLYNEQFF.

Only a few counts were recorded for this clone. The chain uses TRBV19 and TRBJ1-5; 7 nucleotides line up with TRBD1. The CDR3 is 14 amino acids. Per germline, CDR1 LNHDA and CDR2 SQIVND (reference sequence). J lost 3 bases, V lost 5 bases, and 4 bases had no gene match. As DNA, the CDR3 is TGTGCCAGTAGTCTAGGACAGGCCAATCAGCCCCAGCATTTT. Translated: CASSLGQANQPQHF.

This clone was seen once. This chain joins TRBV30 and TRBJ2-5; D possibly corresponds to TRBD2 (5 bases). Germline lookup yields CDR1 GTSNPN and CDR2 SVGIG (reference sequence). V was clipped by 1 base and J by 2 bases, with 8 bases between them. CDR3 length: 13 amino acids. The chain's CDR3 is CAWSGREQETQYF. Written as DNA, the CDR3 is TGTGCCTGGAGTGGACGGGAACAAGAGACCCAGTACTTC.

This rearrangement joins TRBV27 to TRBJ1-3; a possible D gene is TRBD1 (5 bases). The CDR3 is 14 residues long. The germline V gene encodes CDR1 MNHEY and CDR2 SMNVEV (reference sequence). The ends were cut back, 11 bases at V and 0 bases at J, with 14 bases in the middle. CDR3 protein: CADPRQTSGNTIYF. The CDR3 DNA reads TGTGCCGACCCGAGACAGACCTCTGGAAACACCATATATTTT.

V usage is TRBV4-1 and J usage is TRBJ2-7; the match to TRBD1 covers 9 bases. The CDR3 has 16 amino acids. Germline V lookup: CDR1 MGHRA, CDR2 YSYEKL. V lost 1 base to trimming and J lost 2 bases; unmatched junction nucleotides: 6. CDR3 amino acids: CASSQGATGGTYEQYF. CDR3 in DNA: TGCGCCAGCAGCCAAGGGGCGACAGGGGGTACCTACGAGCAGTACTTC.

J is TRBJ2-7 and V is TRBV27; 9 nucleotides match TRBD1. J gave up 3 bases and V 10 bases, and 4 bases lay outside the gene matches. The CDR3 runs to 12 residues. From germline, CDR1 is MNHEY and CDR2 SMNVEV (reference sequence). The CDR3 nucleotides read TGTGCCAACACGGACAGGGGCTACGAGCAGTACTTC. As protein: CANTDRGYEQYF.

The genes are TRBV7-6 and TRBJ2-1; TRBD2 matches at 9 bases. Germline-derived CDR1 and CDR2 are SGHVS and FNYEAQ. Unmatched junction bases numbered 14, after V lost 3 bases and J lost 8 bases. This CDR3 comprises 17 residues. CDR3 sequence reads: CASSFHFSGSTNHEQFF. The CDR3 DNA is TGTGCCAGCAGCTTTCATTTTAGCGGGAGCACAAACCATGAGCAGTTCTTC.

The CDR3 coding sequence is TGCGCCAGCAGCCAAGAGATGCGTTCCTCGGATACGCAGTATTTT. Translation gives CASSQEMRSSDTQYF. This chain uses TRBV4-3 with TRBJ2-3; D unclear. Trimming pared 0 bases from V and 6 bases from J, leaving 13 bases between. Germline V lookup: CDR1 LGHNA, CDR2 YSLEER. The CDR3 is 15 residues long.

This clone was observed a handful of times. The chain links TRBV19 to TRBJ2-1; 8 bases agree with TRBD2. Trimming cost V 5 bases and J 2 bases; bases outside gene matches: 2. The CDR3 sequence is 14 residues long. Germline V gives CDR1 LNHDA, CDR2 SQIVND (reference sequence). In nucleotides, the CDR3 is TGTGCCAGTAGTGTTAGCGGGACCTACAATGAGCAGTTCTTC. This encodes CASSVSGTYNEQFF.

The V and J genes are TRBV18 and TRBJ2-3; D not certain. Germline CDR1 reads KGHSH; CDR2 reads LQKENI. There are 15 residues in the CDR3. Trimming removed 1 base from V and 2 bases from J, with 10 bases in between. The CDR3 DNA is TGTGCCAGCTCACCACGGCTAGGCAACACAGATACGCAGTATTTT. It translates to CASSPRLGNTDTQYF.

The sample holds one count of this clone. The V gene is TRBV28, the J gene TRBJ1-2; 7 nucleotides match TRBD1. The V and J ends lost 4 bases and 2 bases, in that order; junction bases with no gene match: 4. The CDR3 length is 14 residues. Germline loops: CDR1 MDHEN, CDR2 SYDVKM. The CDR3 here is CASSWGTANYGYTF. The CDR3 region has the DNA TGTGCCAGCAGTTGGGGGACAGCCAACTATGGCTACACCTTC.

The chain joins TRBV30 to TRBJ2-1, with 7 bases matching TRBD2. Germline V lookup: CDR1 GTSNPN, CDR2 SVGIG (reference sequence). This CDR3 is 14 amino acids long. The J segment lost 4 bases and the V segment lost 1 base, leaving 4 bases of the junction unmatched. This chain's CDR3 is CAWSGGGGYNEQFF. CDR3 in DNA: TGTGCCTGGAGTGGCGGGGGAGGGTACAATGAGCAGTTCTTC. The full variable domain, completed using reference TRBV30 and TRBJ2-1, is SQTIHQWPATLVQPVGSPLSLECTVEGTSNPNLYWYRQAAGRGLQLLFYSVGIGQISSEVPQNLSASRPQDRQFILSSKKLLLSDSGFYLCAWSGGGGYNEQFFGPGTRLTVL.